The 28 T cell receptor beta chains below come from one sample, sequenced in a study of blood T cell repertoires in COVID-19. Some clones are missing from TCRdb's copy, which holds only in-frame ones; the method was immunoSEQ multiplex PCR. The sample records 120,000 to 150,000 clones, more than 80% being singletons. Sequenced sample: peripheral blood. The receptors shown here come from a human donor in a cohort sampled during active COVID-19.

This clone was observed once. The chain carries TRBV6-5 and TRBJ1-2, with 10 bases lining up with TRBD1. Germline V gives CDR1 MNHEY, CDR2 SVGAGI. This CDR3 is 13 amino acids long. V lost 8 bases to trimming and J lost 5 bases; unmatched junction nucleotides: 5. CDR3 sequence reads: CASFRTGGYGYTF. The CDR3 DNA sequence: TGTGCCAGCTTCCGGACAGGGGGTTATGGCTACACCTTC.

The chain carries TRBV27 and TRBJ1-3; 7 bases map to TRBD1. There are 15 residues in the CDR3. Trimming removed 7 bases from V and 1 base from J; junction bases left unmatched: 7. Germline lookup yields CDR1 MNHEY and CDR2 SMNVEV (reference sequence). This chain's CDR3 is CASKPGGPSGNTIYF. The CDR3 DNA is TGTGCCAGCAAACCAGGGGGGCCGTCTGGAAACACCATATATTTT.

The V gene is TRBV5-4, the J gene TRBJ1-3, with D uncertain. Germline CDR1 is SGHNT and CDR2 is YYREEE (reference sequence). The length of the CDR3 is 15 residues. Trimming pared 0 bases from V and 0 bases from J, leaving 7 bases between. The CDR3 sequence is CASSLDSYSGNTIYF. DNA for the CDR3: TGTGCCAGCAGCTTGGACAGTTACTCTGGAAACACCATATATTTT.

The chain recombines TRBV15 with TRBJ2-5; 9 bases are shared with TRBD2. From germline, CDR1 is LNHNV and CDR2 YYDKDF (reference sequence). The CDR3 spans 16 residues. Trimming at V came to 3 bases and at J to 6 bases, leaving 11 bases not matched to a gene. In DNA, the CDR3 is TGTGCCACCAGCAGGGCAATAGCGGGAGCGGGGAAGACCCAGTACTTC. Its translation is CATSRAIAGAGKTQYF. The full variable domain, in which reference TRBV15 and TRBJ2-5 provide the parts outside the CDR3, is DAMVIQNPRYQVTQFGKPVTLSCSQTLNHNVMYWYQQKSSQAPKLLFHYYDKDFNNEADTPDNFQSRRPNTSFCFLDIRSPGLGDTAMYLCATSRAIAGAGKTQYFGPGTRLLVL.

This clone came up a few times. The chain's CDR3 is CASSSTGGAATNEKLFF. Written as DNA, the CDR3 is TGTGCCAGCTCATCGACAGGGGGCGCGGCAACTAATGAAAAACTGTTTTTT. V and J are TRBV18 and TRBJ1-4, with 10 bases that match TRBD1. The CDR3 has 17 residues. The germline V gene encodes CDR1 KGHSH and CDR2 LQKENI. J gave up 0 bases and V 5 bases, and 6 bases lay outside the gene matches. Together with reference TRBV18 and TRBJ1-4, the CDR3 gives the full variable domain: NAGVMQNPRHLVRRRGQEARLRCSPMKGHSHVYWYRQLPEEGLKFMVYLQKENIIDESGMPKERFSAEFPKEGPSILRIQQVVRGDSAAYFCASSSTGGAATNEKLFFGSGTQLSVL.

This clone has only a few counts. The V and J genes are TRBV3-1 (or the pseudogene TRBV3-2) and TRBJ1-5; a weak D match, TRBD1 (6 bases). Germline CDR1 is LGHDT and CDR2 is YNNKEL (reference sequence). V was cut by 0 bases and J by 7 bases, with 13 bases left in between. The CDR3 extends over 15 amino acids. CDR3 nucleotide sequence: TGTGCCAGCAGCCAAGATCAGGGGTTAGGACAGCCCCAGCATTTT. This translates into CASSQDQGLGQPQHF.

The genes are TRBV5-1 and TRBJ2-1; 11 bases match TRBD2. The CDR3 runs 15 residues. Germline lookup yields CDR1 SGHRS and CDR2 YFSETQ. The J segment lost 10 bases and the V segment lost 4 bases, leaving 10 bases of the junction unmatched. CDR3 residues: CASSVTSGGFGEQFF. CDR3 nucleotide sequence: TGCGCCAGCAGCGTTACTAGCGGGGGCTTCGGGGAGCAGTTCTTC. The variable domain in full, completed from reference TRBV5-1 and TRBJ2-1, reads KAGVTQTPRYLIKTRGQQVTLSCSPISGHRSVSWYQQTPGQGLQFLFEYFSETQRNKGNFPGRFSGRQFSNSRSEMNVSTLELGDSALYLCASSVTSGGFGEQFFGPGTRLTVL.

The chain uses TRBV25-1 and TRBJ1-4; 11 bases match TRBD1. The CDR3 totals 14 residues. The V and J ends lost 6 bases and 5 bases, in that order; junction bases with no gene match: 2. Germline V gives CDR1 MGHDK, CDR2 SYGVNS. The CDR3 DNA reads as TGTGCCAGCAGGGGGGACAGGGGGAATGAAAAACTGTTTTTT. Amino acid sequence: CASRGDRGNEKLFF.

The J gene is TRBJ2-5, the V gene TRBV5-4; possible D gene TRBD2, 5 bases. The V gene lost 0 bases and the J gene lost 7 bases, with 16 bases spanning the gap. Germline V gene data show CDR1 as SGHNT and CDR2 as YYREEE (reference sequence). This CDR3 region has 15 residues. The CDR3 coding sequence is TGTGCCAGCAGCTTGGCGGGGTCGGCTCGGGGGACCCAGTACTTC. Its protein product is CASSLAGSARGTQYF. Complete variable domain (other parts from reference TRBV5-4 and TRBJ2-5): ETGVTQSPTHLIKTRGQQVTLRCSSQSGHNTVSWYQQALGQGPQFIFQYYREEENGRGNFPPRFSGLQFPNYSSELNVNALELDDSALYLCASSLAGSARGTQYFGPGTRLLVL.

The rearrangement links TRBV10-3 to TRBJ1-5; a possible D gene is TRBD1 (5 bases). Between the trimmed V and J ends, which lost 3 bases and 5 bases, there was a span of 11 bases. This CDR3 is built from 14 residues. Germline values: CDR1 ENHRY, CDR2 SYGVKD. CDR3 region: CAISDQGGYQPQHF. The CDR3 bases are TGTGCCATCAGTGATCAGGGAGGATATCAGCCCCAGCATTTT.

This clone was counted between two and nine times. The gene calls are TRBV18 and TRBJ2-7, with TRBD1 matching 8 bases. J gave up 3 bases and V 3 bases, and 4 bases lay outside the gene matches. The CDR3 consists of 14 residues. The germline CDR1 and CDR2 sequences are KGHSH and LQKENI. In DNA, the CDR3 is TGTGCCAGCTCACCCGGGACAGGTTACTACGAGCAGTACGTC. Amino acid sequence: CASSPGTGYYEQYV.

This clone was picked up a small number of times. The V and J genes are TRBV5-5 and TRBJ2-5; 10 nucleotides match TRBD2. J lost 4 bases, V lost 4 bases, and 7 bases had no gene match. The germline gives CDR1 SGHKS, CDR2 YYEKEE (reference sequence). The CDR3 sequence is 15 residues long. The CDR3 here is CASSPERGGRETQYF. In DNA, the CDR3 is TGTGCCAGCAGCCCTGAGCGGGGGGGCCGAGAGACCCAGTACTTC.

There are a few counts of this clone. This chain's CDR3 is CASTLRAGIDGYTF. CDR3 DNA: TGTGCCAGCACCCTTCGTGCAGGGATCGATGGCTACACCTTC. The chain is built from TRBV6-5 and TRBJ1-2, with D perhaps TRBD1 (5 bases). Germline V CDR1 and CDR2: MNHEY, SVGAGI. Between the trimmed V and J ends, which lost 7 bases and 6 bases, there was a span of 18 bases. The CDR3 loop spans 14 amino acids.

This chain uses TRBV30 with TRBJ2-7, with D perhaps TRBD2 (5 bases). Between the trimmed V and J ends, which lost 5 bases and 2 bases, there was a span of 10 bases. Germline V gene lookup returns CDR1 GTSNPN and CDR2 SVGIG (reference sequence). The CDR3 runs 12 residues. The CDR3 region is CAWGNGAYEQYF. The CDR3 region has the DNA TGTGCCTGGGGAAACGGGGCCTACGAGCAGTACTTC.

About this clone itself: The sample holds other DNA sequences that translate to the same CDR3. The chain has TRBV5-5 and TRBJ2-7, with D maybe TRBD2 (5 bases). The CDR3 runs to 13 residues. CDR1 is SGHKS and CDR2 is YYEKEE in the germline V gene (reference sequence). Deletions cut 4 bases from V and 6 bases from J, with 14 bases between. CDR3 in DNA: TGTGCCAGCAGCCAGGAGGTTTTCGGCGAGCAGTACTTC. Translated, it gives CASSQEVFGEQYF.

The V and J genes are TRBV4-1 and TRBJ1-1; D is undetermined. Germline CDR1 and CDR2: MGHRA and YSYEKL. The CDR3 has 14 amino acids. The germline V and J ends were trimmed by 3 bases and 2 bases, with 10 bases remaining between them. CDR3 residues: CASSHPPSNTEAFF. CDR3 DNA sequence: TGCGCCAGCAGCCATCCACCTAGTAACACTGAAGCTTTCTTT.

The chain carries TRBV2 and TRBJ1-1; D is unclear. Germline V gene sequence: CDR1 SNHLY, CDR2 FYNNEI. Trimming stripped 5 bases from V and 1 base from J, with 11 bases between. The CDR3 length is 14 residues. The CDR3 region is CASSYGLGNTEAFF. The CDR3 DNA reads TGTGCCAGCAGTTATGGTCTCGGGAACACTGAAGCTTTCTTT.

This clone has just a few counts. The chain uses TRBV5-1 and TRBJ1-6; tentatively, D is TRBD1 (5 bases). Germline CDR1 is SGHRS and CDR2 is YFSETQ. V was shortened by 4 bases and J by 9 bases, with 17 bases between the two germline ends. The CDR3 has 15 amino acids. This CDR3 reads CASSPDGGTSSPLHF. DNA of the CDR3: TGCGCCAGCAGCCCCGACGGGGGTACGTCTTCACCCCTCCACTTT.

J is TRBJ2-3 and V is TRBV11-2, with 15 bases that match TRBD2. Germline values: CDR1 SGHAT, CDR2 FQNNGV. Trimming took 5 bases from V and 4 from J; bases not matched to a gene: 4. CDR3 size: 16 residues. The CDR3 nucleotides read TGTGCCAGCAGCGCGGGACTAGCGGGGGGATCAGATACGCAGTATTTT. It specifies CASSAGLAGGSDTQYF.

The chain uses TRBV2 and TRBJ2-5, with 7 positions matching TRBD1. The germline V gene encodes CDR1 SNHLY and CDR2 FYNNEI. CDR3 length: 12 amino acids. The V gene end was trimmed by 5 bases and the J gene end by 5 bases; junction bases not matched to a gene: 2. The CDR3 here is CASSRGQETQYF. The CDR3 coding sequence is TGTGCCAGCAGTCGGGGACAGGAGACCCAGTACTTC.

CDR3 DNA: TGCGCCAGCAGCCAGCCCCGGTCACCCCTCCACTTT. Its protein is CASSQPRSPLHF. The chain links TRBV4-1 to TRBJ1-6; D remains ambiguous. Germline-derived CDR1 and CDR2 are MGHRA and YSYEKL. V was trimmed by 3 bases and J by 10 bases, leaving 7 bases between them. The CDR3 consists of 12 residues.

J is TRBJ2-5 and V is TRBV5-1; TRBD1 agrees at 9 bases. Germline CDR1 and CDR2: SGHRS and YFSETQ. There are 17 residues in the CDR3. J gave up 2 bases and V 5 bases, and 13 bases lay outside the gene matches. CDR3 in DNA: TGCGCCAGCAGTCCAGGGACCCGGACAGGGGCGCAAGAGACCCAGTACTTC. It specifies CASSPGTRTGAQETQYF.

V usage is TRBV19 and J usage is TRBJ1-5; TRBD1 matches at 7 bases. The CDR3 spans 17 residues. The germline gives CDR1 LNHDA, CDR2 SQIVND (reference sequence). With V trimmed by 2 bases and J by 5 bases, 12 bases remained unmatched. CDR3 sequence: CASSITLRKGADQPQHF. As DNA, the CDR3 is TGTGCCAGTAGTATAACTCTACGGAAGGGGGCTGATCAGCCCCAGCATTTT.

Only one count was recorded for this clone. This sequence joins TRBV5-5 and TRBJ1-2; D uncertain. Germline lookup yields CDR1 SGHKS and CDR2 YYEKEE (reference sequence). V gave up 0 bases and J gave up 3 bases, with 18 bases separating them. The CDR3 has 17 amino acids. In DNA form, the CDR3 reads TGTGCCAGCAGCTTGGCCGGGAACCCCAGCGGGGACTATGGCTACACCTTC. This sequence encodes CASSLAGNPSGDYGYTF.

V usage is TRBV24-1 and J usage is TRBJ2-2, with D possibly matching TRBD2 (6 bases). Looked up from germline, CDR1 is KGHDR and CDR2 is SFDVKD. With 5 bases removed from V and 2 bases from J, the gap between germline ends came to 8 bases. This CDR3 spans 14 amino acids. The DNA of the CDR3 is TGTGCCACCAGTGGGGGGGTTAACACCGGGGAGCTGTTTTTT. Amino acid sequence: CATSGGVNTGELFF.

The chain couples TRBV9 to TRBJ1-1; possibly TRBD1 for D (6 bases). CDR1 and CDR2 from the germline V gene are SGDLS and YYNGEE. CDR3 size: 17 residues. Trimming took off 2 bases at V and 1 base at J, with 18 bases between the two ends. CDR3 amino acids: CASSVRRRDMANTEAFF. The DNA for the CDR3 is TGTGCCAGCAGCGTTCGCCGCCGGGACATGGCGAACACTGAAGCTTTCTTT.

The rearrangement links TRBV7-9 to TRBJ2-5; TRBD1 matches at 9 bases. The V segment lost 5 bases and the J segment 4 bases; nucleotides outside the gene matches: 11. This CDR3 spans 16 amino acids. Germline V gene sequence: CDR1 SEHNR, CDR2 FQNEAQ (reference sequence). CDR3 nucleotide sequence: TGTGCCAGCAGCCCGCCGGCACAGGGGGCTGGAGAGACCCAGTACTTC. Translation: CASSPPAQGAGETQYF.

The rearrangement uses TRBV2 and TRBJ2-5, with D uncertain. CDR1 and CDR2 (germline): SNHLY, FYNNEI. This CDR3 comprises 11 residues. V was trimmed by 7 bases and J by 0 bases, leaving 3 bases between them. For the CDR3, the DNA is TGTGCCAGCACCTACCAAGAGACCCAGTACTTC. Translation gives CASTYQETQYF.